The 10 T cell receptor beta chains in this list originate from one sample, sequenced in a study of T-cell reconstitution after alpha-beta-depleted transplantation in children. During its preparation, the TCRbeta library received unique molecular identifiers. One entry per CDR3 protein, called by TCRdb with MiXCR from the PCR reads. This sample has approximately 110,000 distinct CDR3 sequences, with around 23% found just once. Here the sequenced sample was PBMCs, mostly from graft donor cells, taken 180 days after TCRalphabeta/CD19-depleted stem cell transplant. These receptors originate from a male patient aged 2 to 10 who had a stem cell transplant for chronic granulomatous disease, so the T cells may come from the graft donor.

The chain has TRBV12-3 or TRBV12-4 and TRBJ2-7; no clear D gene. V lost 5 bases to trimming and J lost 5 bases, with 10 bases between them. The CDR3 has 12 residues. The CDR3 here is CASSKGPNEQYF. CDR3 in DNA: TGTGCCAGCAGTAAAGGCCCTAACGAGCAGTACTTC.

The J gene is TRBJ2-5, the V gene TRBV12-3 or TRBV12-4; D not certain. CDR3 size: 11 residues. Trimming took 6 bases from V and 4 from J, leaving 6 bases between them. The CDR3, as DNA: TGTGCCAGCAGAAAAGGAGAGACCCAGTACTTC. This translates into CASRKGETQYF.

The chain employs TRBV20-1 and TRBJ2-5, with 9 bases fitting TRBD1. The CDR3 consists of 13 residues. CDR1 is DFQATT, CDR2 SNEGSKA, per germline (reference sequence). Unmatched junction bases numbered 4, after V lost 6 bases and J lost 2 bases. CDR3 bases: TGCAGTGCCAAGACAGGGGGGCAAGAGACCCAGTACTTC. Its protein product is CSAKTGGQETQYF.

This clonotype was counted at least ten times. This chain uses TRBV29-1 with TRBJ1-1; D may be TRBD1 (5 bases). Deletions cut 6 bases from V and 2 bases from J, with 13 bases between. This CDR3 region has 13 residues. Germline CDR1 reads SQVTM; CDR2 reads ANQGSEA. CDR3 DNA sequence: TGCAGCGTCGGACACCTTATCAACACTGAAGCTTTCTTT. Residues: CSVGHLINTEAFF. Together with reference TRBV29-1 and TRBJ1-1, the CDR3 gives the full variable domain: SAVISQKPSRDICQRGTSLTIQCQVDSQVTMMFWYRQQPGQSLTLIATANQGSEATYESGFVIDKFPISRPNLTFSTLTVSNMSPEDSSIYLCSVGHLINTEAFFGQGTRLTVV.

This clonotype was recorded many times. The rearrangement joins TRBV20-1 to TRBJ2-1, with 12 bases aligning to TRBD2. Germline-derived CDR1 and CDR2 are DFQATT and SNEGSKA (reference sequence). This CDR3 region has 17 residues. The ends lost 3 bases at V and 10 bases at J; junction bases unmatched: 16. The CDR3 reads CSASKTSGGRTIWEQFF. Here the CDR3 DNA reads TGCAGTGCTAGCAAGACTAGCGGGGGCCGTACAATATGGGAGCAGTTCTTC.

The genes are TRBV4-2 and TRBJ1-4, with TRBD1 identical over 10 bases. This CDR3 has 17 amino acids. Looked up from germline, CDR1 is LGHNA and CDR2 is YNFKEQ. The J segment lost 6 bases and the V segment lost 2 bases, leaving 9 bases of the junction unmatched. The CDR3 here is CASSQSRQGAMDEKLFF. In DNA form, the CDR3 reads TGTGCCAGCAGCCAATCCCGACAGGGGGCCATGGATGAAAAACTGTTTTTT.

This clonotype was observed many times. The chain has TRBV20-1 and TRBJ2-7; D gene unclear. Trimming left V 2 bases short and J 1 base short, with 15 bases between. The CDR3 is 15 residues long. Germline-derived CDR1 and CDR2 are DFQATT and SNEGSKA (reference sequence). In DNA, the CDR3 is TGCAGTGCTAGATTCTCACGGGTTCTATCCTACGAGCAGTACTTC. It codes for CSARFSRVLSYEQYF.

The sample holds many counts of this clonotype. This CDR3 reads CASSLALGGADTGELFF. In nucleotides, the CDR3 is TGTGCCAGCAGTTTAGCGCTAGGGGGCGCGGACACCGGGGAGCTGTTTTTT. This chain connects TRBV12-3 or TRBV12-4 to TRBJ2-2; 7 bases line up with TRBD1. The junction had 7 bases not matched to a gene; V was cut back by 0 bases and J by 3 bases. The CDR3 spans 17 residues.

This chain connects TRBV20-1 to TRBJ1-1; TRBD1 agrees at 8 bases. Germline V gene sequence: CDR1 DFQATT, CDR2 SNEGSKA (reference sequence). CDR3 size: 17 residues. J gave up 1 base and V 0 bases, and 10 bases lay outside the gene matches. CDR3 amino acids: CSARDPTGGMRNTEAFF. CDR3 in DNA: TGCAGTGCTAGAGACCCAACAGGGGGAATGAGGAACACTGAAGCTTTCTTT.

This clonotype was observed at least ten times. This chain connects TRBV29-1 to TRBJ2-3; D is perhaps TRBD1 (6 bases). V lost 6 bases and J lost 2, with 12 bases in between. The germline V gene encodes CDR1 SQVTM and CDR2 ANQGSEA. This CDR3 is built from 13 residues. In nucleotides, the CDR3 is TGCAGCGTCGCAGGACAGTACACAGATACGCAGTATTTT. Its protein is CSVAGQYTDTQYF.